This T cell receptor beta chain derives from a study of shared clonotypes between healthy human individuals. General study findings and limits: What limited the represented genetic and exposure-history diversity was the small number of donors. All-four-donor shared clonotypes had higher generation probabilities than non-shared clonotypes did.

Healthy adults negative for HIV, lacking recent acute infections or vaccinations, served as donors. It was into CD45RA+ naive and CD45RA-negative memory subsets that the CD4+ cells were split. As to this clone: The antigen is unknown.

Only in-frame clones appear in the TCRdb table, and some are missing; sequencing was by immunoSEQ multiplex PCR. The data show around 510,000 clones, roughly 95% seen once. Germline lookup yields CDR1 SNHLY and CDR2 FYNNEI. V was clipped by 6 bases and J by 0 bases, with 14 bases between them. This CDR3 is built from 15 residues. The chain carries TRBV2 and TRBJ1-2; D is possibly TRBD1 (5 bases). This receptor was obtained from a woman in her 30s in good health. The source material was naive CD4+ T cells sorted from blood. Subset noted: CD45RA+ positively selected. As DNA, the CDR3 is TGTGCCAGCAGCCTCTCGCCGGGGGCTAACTATGGCTACACCTTC. Its translation: CASSLSPGANYGYTF.